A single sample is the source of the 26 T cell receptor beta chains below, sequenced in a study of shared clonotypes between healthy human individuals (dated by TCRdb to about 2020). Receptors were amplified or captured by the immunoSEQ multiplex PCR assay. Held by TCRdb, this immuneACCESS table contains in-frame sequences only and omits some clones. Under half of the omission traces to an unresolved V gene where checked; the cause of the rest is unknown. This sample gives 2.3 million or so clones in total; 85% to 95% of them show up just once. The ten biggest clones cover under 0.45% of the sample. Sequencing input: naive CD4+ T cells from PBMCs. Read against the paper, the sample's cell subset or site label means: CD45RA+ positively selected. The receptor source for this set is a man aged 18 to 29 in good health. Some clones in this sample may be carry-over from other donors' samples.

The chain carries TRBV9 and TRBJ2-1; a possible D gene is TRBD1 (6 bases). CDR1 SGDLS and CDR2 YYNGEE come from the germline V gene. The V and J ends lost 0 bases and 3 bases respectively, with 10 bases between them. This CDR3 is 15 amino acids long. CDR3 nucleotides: TGTGCCAGCAGCGTAGGACAGGAGAACTACAATGAGCAGTTCTTC. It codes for CASSVGQENYNEQFF.

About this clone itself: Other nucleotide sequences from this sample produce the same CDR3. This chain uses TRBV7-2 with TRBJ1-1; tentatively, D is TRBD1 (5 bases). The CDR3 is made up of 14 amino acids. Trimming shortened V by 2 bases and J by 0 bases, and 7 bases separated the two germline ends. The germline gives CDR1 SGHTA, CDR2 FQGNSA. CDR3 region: CASSLLGLNTEAFF. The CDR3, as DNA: TGTGCCAGCAGCTTACTGGGACTGAACACTGAAGCTTTCTTT.

The CDR3 here is CASSRRLAGDFYNEQFF. CDR3 nucleotides: TGTGCCAGCAGCCGACGACTAGCGGGAGATTTCTACAATGAGCAGTTCTTC. The chain uses TRBV4-2 and TRBJ2-1; 12 bases fit TRBD2. The CDR3 is 17 residues long. Germline CDR1 and CDR2: LGHNA and YNFKEQ. The V segment lost 4 bases and the J segment 3 bases; nucleotides outside the gene matches: 7.

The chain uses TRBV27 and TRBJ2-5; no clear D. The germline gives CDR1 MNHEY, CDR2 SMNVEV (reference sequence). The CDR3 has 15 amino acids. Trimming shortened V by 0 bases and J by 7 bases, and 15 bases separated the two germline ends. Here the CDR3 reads CASSLSTGPEATQYF. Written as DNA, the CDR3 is TGTGCCAGCAGTTTATCTACCGGCCCCGAAGCGACCCAGTACTTC.

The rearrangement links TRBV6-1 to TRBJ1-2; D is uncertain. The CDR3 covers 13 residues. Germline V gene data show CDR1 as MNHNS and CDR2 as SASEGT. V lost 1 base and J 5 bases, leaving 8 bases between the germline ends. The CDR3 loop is CASSEVSQYGYTF. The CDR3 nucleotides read TGTGCCAGCAGTGAAGTCTCCCAGTATGGCTACACCTTC.

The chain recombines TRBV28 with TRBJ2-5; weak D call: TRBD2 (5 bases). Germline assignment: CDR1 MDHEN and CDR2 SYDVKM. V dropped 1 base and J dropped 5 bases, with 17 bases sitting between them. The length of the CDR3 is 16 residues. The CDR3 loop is CASSLFLLGGGETQYF. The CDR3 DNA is TGTGCCAGCAGTTTATTCTTGCTCGGAGGCGGGGAGACCCAGTACTTC.

In DNA form, the CDR3 reads TGTGCCAGTAGTAGATGGGTGAGGTCTGGGGCCAACGTCCTGACTTTC. As protein: CASSRWVRSGANVLTF. The J gene is TRBJ2-6, the V gene TRBV19; D remains unclear. The CDR3 length is 16 residues. Germline V gene sequence: CDR1 LNHDA, CDR2 SQIVND (reference sequence). V gave up 4 bases and J gave up 1 base, with 11 bases separating them.

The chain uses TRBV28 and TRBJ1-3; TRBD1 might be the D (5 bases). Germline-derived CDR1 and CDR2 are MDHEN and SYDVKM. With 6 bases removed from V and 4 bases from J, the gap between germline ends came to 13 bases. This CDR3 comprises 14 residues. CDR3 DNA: TGTGCCAGCAGACTACCCGGGGGGGGAAACACCATATATTTT. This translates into CASRLPGGGNTIYF. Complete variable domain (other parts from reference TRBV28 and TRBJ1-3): DVKVTQSSRYLVKRTGEKVFLECVQDMDHENMFWYRQDPGLGLRLIYFSYDVKMKEKGDIPEGYSVSREKKERFSLILESASTNQTSMYLCASRLPGGGNTIYFGEGSWLTVV.

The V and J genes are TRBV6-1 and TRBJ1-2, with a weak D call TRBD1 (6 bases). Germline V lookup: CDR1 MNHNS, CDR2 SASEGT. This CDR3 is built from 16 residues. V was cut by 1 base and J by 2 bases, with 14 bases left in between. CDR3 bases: TGTGCCAGCAGTGAAGTGGGGGCGTTGGGGAACTATGGCTACACCTTC. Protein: CASSEVGALGNYGYTF.

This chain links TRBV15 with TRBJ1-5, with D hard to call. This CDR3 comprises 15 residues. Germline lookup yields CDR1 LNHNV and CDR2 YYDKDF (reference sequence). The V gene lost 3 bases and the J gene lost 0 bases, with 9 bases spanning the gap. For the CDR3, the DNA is TGTGCCACCAGCAGCACCTCATATAGCAATCAGCCCCAGCATTTT. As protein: CATSSTSYSNQPQHF.

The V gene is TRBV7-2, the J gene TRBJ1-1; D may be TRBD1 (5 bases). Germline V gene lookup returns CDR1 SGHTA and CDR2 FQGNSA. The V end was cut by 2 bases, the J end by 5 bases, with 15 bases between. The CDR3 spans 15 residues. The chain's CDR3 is CASSLLRGIETEAFF. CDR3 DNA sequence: TGTGCCAGCAGCTTATTAAGGGGTATTGAAACTGAAGCTTTCTTT. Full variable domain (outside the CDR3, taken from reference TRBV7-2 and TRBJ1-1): GAGVSQSPSNKVTEKGKDVELRCDPISGHTALYWYRQSLGQGLEFLIYFQGNSAPDKSGLPSDRFSAERTGGSVSTLTIQRTQQEDSAVYLCASSLLRGIETEAFFGQGTRLTVV.

CDR3: CATSIGYGSSTDTQYF. The CDR3 DNA sequence: TGTGCCACCAGCATAGGGTATGGCAGTTCCACAGATACGCAGTATTTT. V is TRBV15 and J is TRBJ2-3; D is uncertain. The V end lost 4 bases, the J end lost 2 bases, and 16 bases lay between the germline ends. CDR3 length equals 16 residues. Germline V gene data show CDR1 as LNHNV and CDR2 as YYDKDF (reference sequence). Combining the CDR3 with reference TRBV15 and TRBJ2-3 gives the whole variable domain DAMVIQNPRYQVTQFGKPVTLSCSQTLNHNVMYWYQQKSSQAPKLLFHYYDKDFNNEADTPDNFQSRRPNTSFCFLDIRSPGLGDTAMYLCATSIGYGSSTDTQYFGPGTRLTVL.

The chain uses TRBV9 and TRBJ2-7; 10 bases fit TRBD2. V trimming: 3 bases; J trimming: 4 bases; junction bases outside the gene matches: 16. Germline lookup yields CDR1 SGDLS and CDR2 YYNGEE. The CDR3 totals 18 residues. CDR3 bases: TGTGCCAGCAGCGGTTGGTCTAGCGGGAGTCCTTGGTCTTACGAGCAGTACTTC. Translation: CASSGWSSGSPWSYEQYF.

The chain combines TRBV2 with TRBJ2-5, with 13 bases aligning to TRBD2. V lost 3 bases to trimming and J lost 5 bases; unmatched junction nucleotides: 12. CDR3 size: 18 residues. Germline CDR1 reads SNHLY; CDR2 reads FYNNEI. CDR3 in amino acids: CASSDGGLAGVGGETQYF. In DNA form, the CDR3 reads TGTGCCAGCAGTGATGGTGGACTAGCGGGAGTAGGTGGGGAGACCCAGTACTTC.

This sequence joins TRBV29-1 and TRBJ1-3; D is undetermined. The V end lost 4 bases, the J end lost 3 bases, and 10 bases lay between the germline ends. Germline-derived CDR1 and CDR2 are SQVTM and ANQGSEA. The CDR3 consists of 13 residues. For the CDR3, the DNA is TGCAGCGTTGGAGCCCAGGTTGGAAACACCATATATTTT. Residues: CSVGAQVGNTIYF.

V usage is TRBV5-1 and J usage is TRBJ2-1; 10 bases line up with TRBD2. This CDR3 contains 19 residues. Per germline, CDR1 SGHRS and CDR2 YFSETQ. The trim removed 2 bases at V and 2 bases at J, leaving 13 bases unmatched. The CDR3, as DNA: TGCGCCAGCAGCTTAAGAACAATGTCTAGCGGGAGAACCTACAATGAGCAGTTCTTC. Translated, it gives CASSLRTMSSGRTYNEQFF.

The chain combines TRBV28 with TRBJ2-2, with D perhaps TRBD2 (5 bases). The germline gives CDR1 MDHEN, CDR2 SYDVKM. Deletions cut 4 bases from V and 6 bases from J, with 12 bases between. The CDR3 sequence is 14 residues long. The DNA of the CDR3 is TGTGCCAGCAGTTCCTACGGAGGCGCCGGGGAGCTGTTTTTT. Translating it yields CASSSYGGAGELFF. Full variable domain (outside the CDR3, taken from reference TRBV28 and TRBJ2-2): DVKVTQSSRYLVKRTGEKVFLECVQDMDHENMFWYRQDPGLGLRLIYFSYDVKMKEKGDIPEGYSVSREKKERFSLILESASTNQTSMYLCASSSYGGAGELFFGEGSRLTVL.

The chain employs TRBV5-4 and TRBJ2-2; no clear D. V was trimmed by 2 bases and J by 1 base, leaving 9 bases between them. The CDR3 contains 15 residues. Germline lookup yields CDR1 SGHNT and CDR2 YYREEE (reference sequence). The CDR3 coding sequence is TGTGCCAGCAGCTTAAAACGGAGGAACACCGGGGAGCTGTTTTTT. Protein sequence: CASSLKRRNTGELFF. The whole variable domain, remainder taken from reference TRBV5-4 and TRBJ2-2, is ETGVTQSPTHLIKTRGQQVTLRCSSQSGHNTVSWYQQALGQGPQFIFQYYREEENGRGNFPPRFSGLQFPNYSSELNVNALELDDSALYLCASSLKRRNTGELFFGEGSRLTVL.

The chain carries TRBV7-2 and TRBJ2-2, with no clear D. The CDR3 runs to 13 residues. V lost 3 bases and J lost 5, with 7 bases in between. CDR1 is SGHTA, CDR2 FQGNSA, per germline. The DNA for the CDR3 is TGTGCCAGCAGCTTCTTGAAAACCGGGGAGCTGTTTTTT. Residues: CASSFLKTGELFF.

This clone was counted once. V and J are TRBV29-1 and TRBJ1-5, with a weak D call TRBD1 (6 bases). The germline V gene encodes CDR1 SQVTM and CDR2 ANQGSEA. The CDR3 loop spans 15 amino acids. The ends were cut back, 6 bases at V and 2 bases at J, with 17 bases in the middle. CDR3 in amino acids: CSVITTGFRNQPQHF. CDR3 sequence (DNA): TGCAGCGTGATAACCACAGGGTTTCGCAATCAGCCCCAGCATTTT.

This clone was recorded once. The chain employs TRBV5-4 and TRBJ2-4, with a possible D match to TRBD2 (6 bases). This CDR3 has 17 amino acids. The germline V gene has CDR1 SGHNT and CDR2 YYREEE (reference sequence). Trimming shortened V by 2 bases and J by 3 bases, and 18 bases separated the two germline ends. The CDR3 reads CASSFGNNLGGKNIQYF. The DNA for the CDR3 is TGTGCCAGCAGCTTCGGGAATAACCTCGGGGGCAAAAACATTCAGTACTTC.

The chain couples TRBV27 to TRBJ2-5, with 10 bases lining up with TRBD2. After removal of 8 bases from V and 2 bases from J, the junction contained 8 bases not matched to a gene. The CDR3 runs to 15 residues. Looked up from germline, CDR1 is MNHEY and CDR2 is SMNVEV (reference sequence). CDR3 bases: TGTGCCAGCCGGCGGACTAGCGGCCGGCAAGAGACCCAGTACTTC. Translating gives CASRRTSGRQETQYF.

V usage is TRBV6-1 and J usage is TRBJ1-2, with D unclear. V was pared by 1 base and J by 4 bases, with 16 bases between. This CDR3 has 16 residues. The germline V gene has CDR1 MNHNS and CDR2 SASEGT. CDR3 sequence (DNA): TGTGCCAGCAGTGAAGTGACCGGTAGCGCTACCTATGGCTACACCTTC. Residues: CASSEVTGSATYGYTF.

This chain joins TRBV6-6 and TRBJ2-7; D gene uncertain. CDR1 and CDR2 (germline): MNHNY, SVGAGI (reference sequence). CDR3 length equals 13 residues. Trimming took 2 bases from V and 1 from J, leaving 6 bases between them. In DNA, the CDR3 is TGTGCCAGCAGTTACGGTGTTTCCTACGAGCAGTACTTC. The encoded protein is CASSYGVSYEQYF.

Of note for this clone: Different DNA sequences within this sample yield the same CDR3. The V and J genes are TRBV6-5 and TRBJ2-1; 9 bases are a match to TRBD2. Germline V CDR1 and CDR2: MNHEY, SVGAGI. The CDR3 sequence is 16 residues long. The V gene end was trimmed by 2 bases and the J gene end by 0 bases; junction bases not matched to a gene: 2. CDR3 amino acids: CASSYRSGSSYNEQFF. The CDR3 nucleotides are TGTGCCAGCAGTTACCGTAGCGGGAGCTCCTACAATGAGCAGTTCTTC.

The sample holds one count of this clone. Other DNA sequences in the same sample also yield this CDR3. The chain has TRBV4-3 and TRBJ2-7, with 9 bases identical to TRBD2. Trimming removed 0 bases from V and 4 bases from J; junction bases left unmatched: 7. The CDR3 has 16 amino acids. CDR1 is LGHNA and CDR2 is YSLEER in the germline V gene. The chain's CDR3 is CASSQDAGGRGYEQYF. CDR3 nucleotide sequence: TGCGCCAGCAGCCAAGACGCCGGCGGGAGGGGATACGAGCAGTACTTC.